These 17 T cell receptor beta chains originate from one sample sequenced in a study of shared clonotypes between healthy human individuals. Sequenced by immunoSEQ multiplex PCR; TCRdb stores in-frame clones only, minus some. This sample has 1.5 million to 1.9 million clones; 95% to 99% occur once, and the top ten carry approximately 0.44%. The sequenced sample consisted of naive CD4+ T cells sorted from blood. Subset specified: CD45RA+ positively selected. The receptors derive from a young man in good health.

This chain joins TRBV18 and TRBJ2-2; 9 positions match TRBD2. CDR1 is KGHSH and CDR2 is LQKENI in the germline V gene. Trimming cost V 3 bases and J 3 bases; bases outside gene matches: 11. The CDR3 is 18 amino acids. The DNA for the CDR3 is TGTGCCAGCTCACCCGCGAGCGGGAGGCCGCCGCACACCGGGGAGCTGTTTTTT. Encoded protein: CASSPASGRPPHTGELFF.

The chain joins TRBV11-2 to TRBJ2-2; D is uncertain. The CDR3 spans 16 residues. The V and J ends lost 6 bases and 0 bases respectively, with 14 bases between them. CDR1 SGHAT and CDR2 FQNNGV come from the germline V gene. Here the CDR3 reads CASRSMKTANTGELFF. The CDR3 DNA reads TGTGCCAGCAGATCAATGAAGACGGCGAACACCGGGGAGCTGTTTTTT.

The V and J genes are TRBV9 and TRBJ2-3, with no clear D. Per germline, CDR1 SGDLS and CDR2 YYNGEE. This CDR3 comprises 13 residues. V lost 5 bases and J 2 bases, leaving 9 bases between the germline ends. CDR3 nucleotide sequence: TGTGCCAGCAGAGTCGGATTCACAGATACGCAGTATTTT. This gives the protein CASRVGFTDTQYF.

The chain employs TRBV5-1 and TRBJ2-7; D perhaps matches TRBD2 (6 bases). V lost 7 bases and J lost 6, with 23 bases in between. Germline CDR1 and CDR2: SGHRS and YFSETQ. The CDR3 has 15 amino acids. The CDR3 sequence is CASRPPGGIGAEQYF. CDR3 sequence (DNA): TGCGCCAGCCGACCCCCCGGGGGAATTGGAGCCGAGCAGTACTTC.

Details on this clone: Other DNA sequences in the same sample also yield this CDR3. CDR3 in DNA: TGTGCCAGCAGAACTAGCGGGGGCACAGATACGCAGTATTTT. Translation gives CASRTSGGTDTQYF. The chain has TRBV7-3 and TRBJ2-3, with 10 bases matching TRBD2. The CDR3 has 14 amino acids. Germline V gene data show CDR1 as SGHTA and CDR2 as FQGTGA. The ends lost 6 bases at V and 1 base at J; junction bases unmatched: 1.

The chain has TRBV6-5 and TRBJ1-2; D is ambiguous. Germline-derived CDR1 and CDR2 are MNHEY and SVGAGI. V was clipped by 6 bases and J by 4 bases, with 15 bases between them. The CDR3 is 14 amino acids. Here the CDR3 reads CASSPTVTLYGYTF. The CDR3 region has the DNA TGTGCCAGCAGCCCGACCGTAACGCTCTATGGCTACACCTTC.

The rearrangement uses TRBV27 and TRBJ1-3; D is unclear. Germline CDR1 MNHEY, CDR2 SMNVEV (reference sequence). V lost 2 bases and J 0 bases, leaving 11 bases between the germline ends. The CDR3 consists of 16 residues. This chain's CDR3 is CASSLRAGSSGNTIYF. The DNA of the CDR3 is TGTGCCAGCAGTTTACGGGCGGGGAGCTCTGGAAACACCATATATTTT.

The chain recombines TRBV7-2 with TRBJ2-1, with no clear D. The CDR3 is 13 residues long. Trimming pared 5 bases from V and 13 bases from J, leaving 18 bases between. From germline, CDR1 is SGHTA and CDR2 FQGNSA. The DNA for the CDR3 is TGTGCCAGCAGCCCCGTCCGGACCGAAAGACAGTTCTTC. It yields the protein CASSPVRTERQFF.

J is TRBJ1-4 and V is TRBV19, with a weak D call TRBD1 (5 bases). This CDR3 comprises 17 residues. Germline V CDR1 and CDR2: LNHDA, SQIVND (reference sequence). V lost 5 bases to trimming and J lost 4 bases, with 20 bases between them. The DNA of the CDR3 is TGTGCCAGTAGTCCTCACCCCGGCGGGGCCCGTAATGAAAAACTGTTTTTT. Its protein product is CASSPHPGGARNEKLFF.

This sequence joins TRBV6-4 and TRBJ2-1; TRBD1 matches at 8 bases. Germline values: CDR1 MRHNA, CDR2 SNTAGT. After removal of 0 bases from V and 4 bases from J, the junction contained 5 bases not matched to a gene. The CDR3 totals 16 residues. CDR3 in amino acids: CASSDSIWDRYNEQFF. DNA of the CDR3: TGTGCCAGCAGTGACTCTATATGGGACAGGTACAATGAGCAGTTCTTC.

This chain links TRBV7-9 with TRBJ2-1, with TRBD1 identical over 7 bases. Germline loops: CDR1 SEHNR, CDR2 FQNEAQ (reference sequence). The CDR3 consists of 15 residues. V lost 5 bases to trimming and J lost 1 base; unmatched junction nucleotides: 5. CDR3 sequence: CASSPGQRSYNEQFF. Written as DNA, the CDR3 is TGTGCCAGCAGCCCGGGACAGAGATCCTACAATGAGCAGTTCTTC.

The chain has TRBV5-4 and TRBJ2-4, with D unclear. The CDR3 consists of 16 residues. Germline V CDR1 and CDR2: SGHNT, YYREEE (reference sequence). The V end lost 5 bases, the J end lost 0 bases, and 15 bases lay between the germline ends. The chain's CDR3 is CASSAAQPLAKNIQYF. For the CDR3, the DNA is TGTGCCAGCAGTGCCGCGCAGCCACTAGCCAAAAACATTCAGTACTTC.

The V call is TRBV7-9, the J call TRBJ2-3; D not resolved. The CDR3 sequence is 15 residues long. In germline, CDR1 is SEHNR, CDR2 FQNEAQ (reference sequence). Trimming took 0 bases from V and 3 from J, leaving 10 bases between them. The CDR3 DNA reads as TGTGCCAGCAGCTTAGCGCGTTCCGTGACAGATACGCAGTATTTT. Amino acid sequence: CASSLARSVTDTQYF.

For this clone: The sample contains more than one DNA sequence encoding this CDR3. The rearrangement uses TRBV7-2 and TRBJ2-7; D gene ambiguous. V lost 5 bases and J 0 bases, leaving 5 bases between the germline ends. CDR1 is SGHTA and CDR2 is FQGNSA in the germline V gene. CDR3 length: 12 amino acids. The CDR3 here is CASSLSSYEQYF. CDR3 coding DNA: TGTGCCAGCAGCCTGAGCTCCTACGAGCAGTACTTC.

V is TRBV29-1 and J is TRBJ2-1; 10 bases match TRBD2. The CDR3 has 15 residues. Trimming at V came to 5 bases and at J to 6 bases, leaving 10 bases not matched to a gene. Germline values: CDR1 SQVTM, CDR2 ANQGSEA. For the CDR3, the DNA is TGCAGCGTTTCAAAAAGACTAGCGGGCCGCAATGAGCAGTTCTTC. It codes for CSVSKRLAGRNEQFF.

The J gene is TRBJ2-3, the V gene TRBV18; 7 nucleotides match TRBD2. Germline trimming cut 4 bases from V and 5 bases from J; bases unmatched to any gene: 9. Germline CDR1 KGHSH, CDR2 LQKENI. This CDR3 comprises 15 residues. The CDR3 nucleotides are TGTGCCAGCTCACAACTCGGGAGCGGGAAAGATACGCAGTATTTT. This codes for CASSQLGSGKDTQYF.

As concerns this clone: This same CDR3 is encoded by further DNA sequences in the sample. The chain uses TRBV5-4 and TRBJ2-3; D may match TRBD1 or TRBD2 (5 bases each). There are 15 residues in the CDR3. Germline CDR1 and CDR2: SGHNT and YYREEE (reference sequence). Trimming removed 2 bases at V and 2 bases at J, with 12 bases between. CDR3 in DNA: TGTGCCAGCAGCTTACCCGGGACCTCCACAGATACGCAGTATTTT. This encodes CASSLPGTSTDTQYF.